This T cell receptor (beta chain) was sequenced for a study of T cell responses to AZD1222 COVID-19 vaccine. The CDR3 covers 13 residues. The V gene end was trimmed by 4 bases and the J gene end by 2 bases; junction bases not matched to a gene: 1. Germline-derived CDR1 and CDR2 are MDHEN and SYDVKM. Some clones are missing from TCRdb's copy, which holds only in-frame ones; the method was immunoSEQ multiplex PCR. The repertoire has 85,000 or so clones, around nine tenths of them found once; the top ten carry 11%. To note about this clone: Its antigen is not identified.

General study results and limits: Donors, mostly white British, included more females; clonal diversity was possibly underestimated.

Second doses at about 4 or about 12 weeks were pooled. The sequence was obtained from an adult who received the AZD1222 COVID-19 vaccine. The sequences come from peripheral blood, collected 28 days after the second AZD1222 dose. The genes are TRBV28 and TRBJ1-2; 7 nucleotides match TRBD1. The CDR3 DNA reads TGTGCCAGCAGTTGGGACAGAAACTATGGCTACACCTTC. Its translation: CASSWDRNYGYTF.